Below, 26 T cell receptor beta chains from the same sample are listed, as sequenced in a study of blood T cell repertoires in COVID-19. Sequencing used immunoSEQ multiplex PCR; TCRdb keeps in-frame clones, though not all of them. The sample contains approximately 54,000 clones, about four fifths of which appear only once. Sequenced material: peripheral blood. These receptors all stem from a woman in her sixties or seventies with acute or convalescent COVID-19.

The chain joins TRBV7-3 to TRBJ2-1; weak D call: TRBD1 (5 bases). Trimming left V 5 bases short and J 4 bases short, with 9 bases between. The CDR3 extends over 13 amino acids. CDR1 is SGHTA and CDR2 is FQGTGA in the germline V gene. CDR3 in amino acids: CASSTREYNEQFF. Here the CDR3 DNA reads TGTGCCAGCAGCACCAGGGAATACAATGAGCAGTTCTTC.

In its sample, this clone was seen once. The genes are TRBV5-6 and TRBJ2-1; 8 nucleotides match TRBD1. The V and J ends lost 1 base and 3 bases, in that order; junction bases with no gene match: 15. Germline CDR1 and CDR2: SGHDT and YYEEEE. This CDR3 comprises 19 residues. For the CDR3, the DNA is TGTGCCAGCAGCTTGTGGTGGAGGGGACAGGAGACCTACTACAATGAGCAGTTCTTC. As protein: CASSLWWRGQETYYNEQFF.

The chain employs TRBV30 and TRBJ1-1; D perhaps matches TRBD1 (6 bases). Germline V gene data show CDR1 as GTSNPN and CDR2 as SVGIG (reference sequence). The CDR3 covers 18 residues. V was pared by 3 bases and J by 0 bases, with 23 bases between. CDR3 sequence reads: CAWRALYWDNILNTEAFF. The CDR3 DNA is TGTGCCTGGAGGGCCTTATATTGGGACAATATTCTGAACACTGAAGCTTTCTTT.

As concerns this clone: This same CDR3 is encoded by further DNA sequences in the sample. This chain links TRBV30 with TRBJ1-5; D is ambiguous. The germline V gene has CDR1 GTSNPN and CDR2 SVGIG (reference sequence). V was trimmed by 0 bases and J by 3 bases, leaving 6 bases between them. The CDR3 consists of 13 residues. CDR3 in amino acids: CAWSVQDNQPQHF. The CDR3 DNA reads as TGTGCCTGGAGTGTGCAGGACAATCAGCCCCAGCATTTT.

The chain combines TRBV6-5 with TRBJ1-1, with 7 bases fitting TRBD1. V shed 4 bases and J 2 bases; nucleotides not matched to a gene: 4. Germline V gives CDR1 MNHEY, CDR2 SVGAGI. The CDR3 length is 14 residues. This CDR3 is CASSLNRGNTEAFF. In DNA, the CDR3 is TGTGCCAGCAGTTTGAACAGGGGAAACACTGAAGCTTTCTTT.

V is TRBV5-1 and J is TRBJ2-7; D perhaps matches TRBD2 (6 bases). Deletions cut 4 bases from V and 0 bases from J, with 8 bases between. Per the germline V gene, CDR1 is SGHRS and CDR2 is YFSETQ. The length of the CDR3 is 13 residues. The CDR3 sequence: CASSQTSSYEQYF. CDR3 DNA sequence: TGCGCCAGCAGCCAGACTAGCTCCTACGAGCAGTACTTC.

This chain connects TRBV2 to TRBJ1-5; 11 bases match TRBD1. Trimming at V came to 2 bases and at J to 6 bases, leaving 6 bases not matched to a gene. The CDR3 loop spans 16 amino acids. CDR1 SNHLY and CDR2 FYNNEI come from the germline V gene. CDR3 sequence reads: CASSEWGQGEGQPQHF. The CDR3 bases are TGTGCCAGCAGTGAATGGGGACAGGGGGAAGGTCAGCCCCAGCATTTT.

The V and J genes are TRBV6-5 and TRBJ1-2, with D hard to call. The V end was cut by 2 bases, the J end by 8 bases, with 12 bases between. This CDR3 comprises 13 residues. Germline CDR1 and CDR2: MNHEY and SVGAGI. The CDR3 nucleotides read TGTGCCAGCAGTTACACCAGGTCCAACGGCTACACCTTC. Residues: CASSYTRSNGYTF.

V usage is TRBV5-5 and J usage is TRBJ2-5; TRBD2 matches 12 bases. The junction had 8 bases not matched to a gene; V was cut back by 4 bases and J by 4 bases. The CDR3 runs to 16 residues. CDR1 SGHKS and CDR2 YYEKEE come from the germline V gene (reference sequence). Here the CDR3 DNA reads TGTGCCAGCAGCGGGGGCGGACTAGCGGGGAGAGAGACCCAGTACTTC. As protein: CASSGGGLAGRETQYF.

Only one count was recorded for this clone. This rearrangement joins TRBV7-9 to TRBJ2-4, with 11 bases fitting TRBD1. In germline, CDR1 is SEHNR, CDR2 FQNEAQ (reference sequence). Losses at the gene ends were 5 bases for V and 4 bases for J; bases not matched to a gene: 4. The CDR3 runs to 15 residues. The CDR3 DNA is TGTGCCAGCAGCCCCGGGACAGGGGGAAAAAACATTCAGTACTTC. Translated: CASSPGTGGKNIQYF.

The chain recombines TRBV6-5 with TRBJ1-6, with TRBD1 matching over 9 bases. The CDR3 length is 15 residues. Trimming at V came to 6 bases and at J to 7 bases, leaving 7 bases not matched to a gene. The germline CDR1 and CDR2 sequences are MNHEY and SVGAGI. The CDR3 region has the DNA TGTGCCAGCAGCCGTTCGGGACAGGGAAATTCACCCCTCCACTTT. Translated, it gives CASSRSGQGNSPLHF.

This clone has a single count. This chain joins TRBV5-1 and TRBJ2-5; 8 bases match TRBD1. The CDR3 has 14 residues. Germline loops: CDR1 SGHRS, CDR2 YFSETQ. The ends lost 7 bases at V and 5 bases at J; junction bases unmatched: 10. The DNA of the CDR3 is TGCGCCAGCCTCGGACAGGGAGGAGGGGAGACCCAGTACTTC. This sequence encodes CASLGQGGGETQYF.

V gene TRBV2 combines with J gene TRBJ1-5, with D perhaps TRBD1 (5 bases). Per germline, CDR1 SNHLY and CDR2 FYNNEI. Deletions cut 3 bases from V and 5 bases from J, with 14 bases between. This CDR3 has 15 residues. The CDR3 DNA reads TGTGCCAGCAGTGACAAGGGGCTTGTTCATCAGCCCCAGCATTTT. Encoded protein: CASSDKGLVHQPQHF. The full variable domain, with the rest looked up from reference TRBV2 and TRBJ1-5, is EPEVTQTPSHQVTQMGQEVILRCVPISNHLYFYWYRQILGQKVEFLVSFYNNEISEKSEIFDDQFSVERPDGSNFTLKIRSTKLEDSAMYFCASSDKGLVHQPQHFGDGTRLSIL.

J is TRBJ2-5 and V is TRBV5-5, with 8 bases fitting TRBD1. CDR1 SGHKS and CDR2 YYEKEE come from the germline V gene (reference sequence). The J segment lost 2 bases and the V segment lost 0 bases, leaving 3 bases of the junction unmatched. This CDR3 region has 15 residues. In nucleotides, the CDR3 is TGTGCCAGCAGCTTGGTCACAGGGGGGCAAGAGACCCAGTACTTC. It translates to CASSLVTGGQETQYF.

The rearrangement uses TRBV6-5 and TRBJ1-2; 8 bases match TRBD1. The CDR3 contains 15 residues. Looked up from germline, CDR1 is MNHEY and CDR2 is SVGAGI. Trimming at V came to 6 bases and at J to 9 bases, leaving 15 bases not matched to a gene. This CDR3 is CASRKDGTGQISYTF. In DNA, the CDR3 is TGTGCCAGCAGGAAGGACGGGACAGGCCAAATAAGCTACACCTTC.

This clone was picked up one time. The chain has TRBV20-1 and TRBJ2-1; unclear D gene. CDR1 and CDR2 (germline): DFQATT, SNEGSKA (reference sequence). This CDR3 spans 11 amino acids. The germline V and J ends were trimmed by 4 bases and 4 bases, with 5 bases remaining between them. The CDR3 loop reads CSATQYNEQFF. As DNA, the CDR3 is TGCAGTGCTACCCAATACAATGAGCAGTTCTTC.

The V gene is TRBV11-1, the J gene TRBJ1-1; TRBD1 might be the D (5 bases). Germline CDR1 and CDR2: SGHAT and FQDESV (reference sequence). V was trimmed by 5 bases and J by 1 base, leaving 8 bases between them. The CDR3 length is 13 residues. CDR3 residues: CASSQQENTEAFF. The CDR3 DNA follows: TGTGCCAGCAGCCAACAGGAGAACACTGAAGCTTTCTTT.

The genes are TRBV28 and TRBJ2-6, with TRBD2 as a possible D gene (5 bases). V lost 4 bases and J 2 bases, leaving 12 bases between the germline ends. Germline CDR1 is MDHEN and CDR2 is SYDVKM. The CDR3 totals 16 residues. The CDR3 nucleotides are TGTGCCAGCAGTTGGGGAGAGGGCACTGGGGCCAACGTCCTGACTTTC. Translation gives CASSWGEGTGANVLTF.

The CDR3 is CASSQQGYGYTF. The CDR3 region has the DNA TGTGCCAGCAGTCAACAGGGGTATGGCTACACCTTC. The J gene is TRBJ1-2, the V gene TRBV6-5; 7 bases fit TRBD1. This CDR3 has 12 residues. V lost 5 bases, J lost 5 bases, and 2 bases stayed unmatched. CDR1 is MNHEY and CDR2 is SVGAGI in the germline V gene.

The chain is built from TRBV7-9 and TRBJ1-6, with D possibly matching TRBD1 (5 bases). The V end lost 11 bases, the J end lost 7 bases, and 15 bases lay between the germline ends. The CDR3 has 13 amino acids. CDR1 SEHNR and CDR2 FQNEAQ come from the germline V gene (reference sequence). CDR3 region: CAFRVSENSPLHF. In DNA, the CDR3 is TGTGCCTTCAGGGTATCGGAGAATTCACCCCTCCACTTT.

CDR3 in amino acids: CATSVGDRDDYGYTF. As DNA, the CDR3 is TGTGCCACCAGTGTCGGGGACAGGGATGACTATGGCTACACCTTC. V usage is TRBV24-1 and J usage is TRBJ1-2, with 9 nucleotides matching TRBD1. Losses at the gene ends were 5 bases for V and 3 bases for J; bases not matched to a gene: 6. The CDR3 covers 15 residues. Germline CDR1 is KGHDR and CDR2 is SFDVKD.

This chain links TRBV30 with TRBJ1-5, with unresolved D. Germline V gene data show CDR1 as GTSNPN and CDR2 as SVGIG (reference sequence). Trimming removed 4 bases at V and 4 bases at J, with 11 bases between. The CDR3 has 13 residues. The DNA for the CDR3 is TGTGCCTGGAACCGAGGGCGAAATCAGCCCCAGCATTTT. It encodes CAWNRGRNQPQHF.

This clone was seen only a few times. The chain recombines TRBV6-5 with TRBJ1-3; unclear D gene. V dropped 5 bases and J dropped 4 bases, with 12 bases sitting between them. The CDR3 runs to 14 residues. Looked up from germline, CDR1 is MNHEY and CDR2 is SVGAGI. Written as DNA, the CDR3 is TGTGCCAGCAGTCCATACGAGGAAGGAAACACCATATATTTT. Its protein product is CASSPYEEGNTIYF.

This clone was seen a few times. This rearrangement joins TRBV19 to TRBJ1-1; possibly TRBD1 for D (6 bases). V lost 2 bases, J lost 4 bases, and 14 bases lay in between. The CDR3 is 15 amino acids. The V gene's germline CDR1 is LNHDA and CDR2 SQIVND (reference sequence). The CDR3 DNA reads TGTGCCAGTAGTATAACAGGGATAGGGGTCACTGAAGCTTTCTTT. It is translated as CASSITGIGVTEAFF.

This clone was counted only a few times. This sequence joins TRBV24-1 and TRBJ2-1, with TRBD2 identical over 7 bases. The CDR3 sequence is 18 residues long. Germline CDR1 and CDR2: KGHDR and SFDVKD. With V trimmed by 3 bases and J by 10 bases, 20 bases remained unmatched. The CDR3 region has the DNA TGTGCCACCAGTGATACCTACGGGAGGCTCCTTGAGTATGGGGAGCAGTTCTTC. It specifies CATSDTYGRLLEYGEQFF.

The V gene is TRBV19, the J gene TRBJ1-1; no reliable D call. Trimming shortened V by 8 bases and J by 2 bases, and 12 bases separated the two germline ends. CDR1 is LNHDA, CDR2 SQIVND, per germline (reference sequence). The CDR3 is made up of 13 amino acids. CDR3 sequence reads: CASSWEGNTEAFF. The CDR3 nucleotides are TGTGCCAGTTCCTGGGAGGGCAACACTGAAGCTTTCTTT.